This TCR beta chain was sequenced during a study of identical twins. In its sample, this clonotype was seen many times. The antigen is not known. Whole-study findings and limits: The study drew conclusions from cross-sectional statistical analysis, not from following the same donors. Models underestimated out-of-frame TCR alpha sharing in monozygotic twins. Cord blood beta clonotypes present at high abundance carried fewer insertions; no such pattern appeared in memory repertoires.

A universal primer site was added by template switching, and unique molecular identifiers were carried by the cDNA. TCRdb re-derived calls from the 5' RACE reads in MiXCR, one entry per CDR3 protein. The sample contains 1.5 million to 2 million distinct CDR3 sequences, roughly 35% of which appear only once. Trimming cost V 1 base and J 1 base, with 9 bases left between them. The CDR3 totals 15 residues. Germline-derived CDR1 and CDR2 are SGHTA and FQGNSA. The sequenced sample consisted of cord blood. This TCR was sampled from a newborn girl in good health. The chain combines TRBV7-2 with TRBJ2-3; no firm D call. In nucleotides, the CDR3 is TGTGCCAGCAGCTTAGGGAGTTCAGGCACAGATACGCAGTATTTT. Translation: CASSLGSSGTDTQYF.